This T cell receptor (beta chain) was identified during a study of shared clonotypes between healthy human individuals. Broader study findings: Sampling covered nothing but blood. Tissue TCR repertoires likely differ from those found in blood. An anticipated effect of sequencing depth on clonotype sharing among donors was recognized. Relative to their counterparts shared across all four donors, non-shared clonotypes exhibited diminished generation probabilities.

Per germline, CDR1 MDHEN and CDR2 SYDVKM. The CDR3 runs to 16 residues. Trimming shortened V by 5 bases and J by 5 bases, and 21 bases separated the two germline ends. Only in-frame clones appear in the TCRdb table, and some are missing; sequencing was by immunoSEQ multiplex PCR. In the table there are 1.4 million or so clones, about 98.5% of which are singletons. In the case of this clone: Its antigen is as yet unknown.

This TCR derives from a man aged 25-45 years in good health. The sample comprised naive CD4+ T cells sorted from blood. Subset indicated: CD45RA+ positively selected. The chain joins TRBV28 to TRBJ1-2, with D tentatively TRBD1 (6 bases). This chain's CDR3 is CASSSVGTPGVYGYTF. CDR3 sequence (DNA): TGTGCCAGCAGTAGCGTTGGGACTCCAGGGGTGTATGGCTACACCTTC.